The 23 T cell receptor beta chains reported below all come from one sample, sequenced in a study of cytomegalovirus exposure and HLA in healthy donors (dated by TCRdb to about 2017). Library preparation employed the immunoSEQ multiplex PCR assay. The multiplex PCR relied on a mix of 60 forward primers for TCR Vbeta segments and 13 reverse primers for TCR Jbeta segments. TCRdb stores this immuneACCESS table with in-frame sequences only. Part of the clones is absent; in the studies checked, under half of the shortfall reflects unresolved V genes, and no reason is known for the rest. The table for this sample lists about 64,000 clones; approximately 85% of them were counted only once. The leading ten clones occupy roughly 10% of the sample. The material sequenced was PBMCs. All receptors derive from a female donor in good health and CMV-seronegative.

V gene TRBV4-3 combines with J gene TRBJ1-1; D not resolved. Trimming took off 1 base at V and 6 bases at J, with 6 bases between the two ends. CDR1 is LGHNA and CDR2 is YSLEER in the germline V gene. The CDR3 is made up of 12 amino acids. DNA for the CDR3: TGCGCCAGCAGCCAAGGAGGCGCTGAAGCTTTCTTT. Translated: CASSQGGAEAFF.

As DNA, the CDR3 is TGTGCCAGCAGTTTGCCCTTACCCAACGAGCAGTACTTC. It specifies CASSLPLPNEQYF. This rearrangement joins TRBV28 to TRBJ2-5; D not resolved. The end of the DNA is better explained by TRBJ2-7, so the J call may be wrong. This CDR3 is built from 13 residues. The germline gives CDR1 MDHEN, CDR2 SYDVKM.

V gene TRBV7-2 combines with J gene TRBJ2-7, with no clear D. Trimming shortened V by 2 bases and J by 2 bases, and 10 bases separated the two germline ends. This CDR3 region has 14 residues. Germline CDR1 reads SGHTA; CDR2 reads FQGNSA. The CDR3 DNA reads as TGTGCCAGCAGCTTAATACAGTCCCCCTACGAGCAGTACTTC. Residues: CASSLIQSPYEQYF.

The CDR3 protein is CASSLTKQYGYTF. The CDR3 DNA reads as TGTGCCAGCAGTTTAACAAAACAGTACGGCTACACCTTC. The V gene is TRBV28, the J gene TRBJ1-2; D is unresolved. V was trimmed by 2 bases and J by 8 bases, leaving 12 bases between them. The length of the CDR3 is 13 residues. CDR1 and CDR2 (germline): MDHEN, SYDVKM.

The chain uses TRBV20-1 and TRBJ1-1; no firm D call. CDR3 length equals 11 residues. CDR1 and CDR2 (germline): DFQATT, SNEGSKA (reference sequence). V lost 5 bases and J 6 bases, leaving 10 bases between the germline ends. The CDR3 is CSAYQRAEAFF. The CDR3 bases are TGCAGTGCTTATCAGAGGGCTGAAGCTTTCTTT.

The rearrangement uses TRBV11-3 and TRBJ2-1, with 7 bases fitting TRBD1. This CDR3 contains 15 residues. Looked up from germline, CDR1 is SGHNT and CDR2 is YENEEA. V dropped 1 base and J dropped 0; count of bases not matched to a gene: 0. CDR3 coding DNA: TGTGCCAGCAGCTTAGGACAGGGCTCCTACAATGAGCAGTTCTTC. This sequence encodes CASSLGQGSYNEQFF.

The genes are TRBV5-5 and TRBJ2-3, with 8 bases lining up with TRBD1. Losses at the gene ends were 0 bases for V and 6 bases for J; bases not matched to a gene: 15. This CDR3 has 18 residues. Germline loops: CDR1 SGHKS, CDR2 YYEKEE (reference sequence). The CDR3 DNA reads TGTGCCAGCAGCTTGGACCCAGGACAGGGATTCCCGAGGGATACGCAGTATTTT. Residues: CASSLDPGQGFPRDTQYF.

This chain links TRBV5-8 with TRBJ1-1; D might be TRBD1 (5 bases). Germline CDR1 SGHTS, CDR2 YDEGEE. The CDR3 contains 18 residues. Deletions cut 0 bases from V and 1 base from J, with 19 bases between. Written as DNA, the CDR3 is TGTGCCAGCAGCTTGGCATACGGTCAGGGAAGGGAGAACACTGAAGCTTTCTTT. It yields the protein CASSLAYGQGRENTEAFF.

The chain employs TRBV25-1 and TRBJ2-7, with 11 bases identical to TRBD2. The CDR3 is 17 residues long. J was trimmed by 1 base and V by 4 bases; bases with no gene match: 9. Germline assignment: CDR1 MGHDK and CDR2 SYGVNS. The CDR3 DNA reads TGTGCCAGCAGTGCCCAAACGACTAGCGGGGTTTCCTACGAGCAGTACTTC. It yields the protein CASSAQTTSGVSYEQYF.

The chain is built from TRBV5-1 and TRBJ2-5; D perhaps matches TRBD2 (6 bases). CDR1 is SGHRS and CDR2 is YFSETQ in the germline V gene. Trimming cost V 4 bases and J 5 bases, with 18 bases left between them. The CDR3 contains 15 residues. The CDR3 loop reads CASSVGTSDLETQYF. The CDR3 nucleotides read TGCGCCAGCAGCGTAGGGACTTCGGACCTGGAGACCCAGTACTTC.

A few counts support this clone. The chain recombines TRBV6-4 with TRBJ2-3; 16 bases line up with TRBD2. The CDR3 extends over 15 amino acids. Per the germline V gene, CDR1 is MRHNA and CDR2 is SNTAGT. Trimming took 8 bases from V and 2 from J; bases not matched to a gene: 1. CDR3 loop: CASGTSGGATDTQYF. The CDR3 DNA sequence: TGTGCCAGCGGGACTAGCGGGGGGGCCACAGATACGCAGTATTTT.

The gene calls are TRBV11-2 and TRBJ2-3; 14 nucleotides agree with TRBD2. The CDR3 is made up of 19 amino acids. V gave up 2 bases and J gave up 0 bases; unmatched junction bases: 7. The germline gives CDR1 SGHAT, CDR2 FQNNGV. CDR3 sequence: CASSLIGLAGGSSTDTQYF. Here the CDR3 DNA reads TGTGCCAGCAGCTTAATTGGACTAGCGGGAGGATCTAGCACAGATACGCAGTATTTT.

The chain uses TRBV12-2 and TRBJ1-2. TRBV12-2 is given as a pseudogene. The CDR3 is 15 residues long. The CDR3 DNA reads TGTGCAAGTCGCAATCCAGCGCTGAGTAACTATGGCTACACCTTC. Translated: CASRNPALSNYGYTF.

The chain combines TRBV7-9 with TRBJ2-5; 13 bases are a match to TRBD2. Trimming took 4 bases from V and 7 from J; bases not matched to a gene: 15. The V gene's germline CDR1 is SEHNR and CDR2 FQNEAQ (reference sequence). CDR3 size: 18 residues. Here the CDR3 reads CASSSGLAGVPGWGTQYF. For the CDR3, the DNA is TGTGCCAGCAGCTCTGGACTAGCGGGAGTTCCGGGGTGGGGGACCCAGTACTTC. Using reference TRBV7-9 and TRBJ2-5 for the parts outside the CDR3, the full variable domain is DTGVSQNPRHKITKRGQNVTFRCDPISEHNRLYWYRQTLGQGPEFLTYFQNEAQLEKSRLLSDRFSAERPKGSFSTLEIQRTEQGDSAMYLCASSSGLAGVPGWGTQYFGPGTRLLVL.

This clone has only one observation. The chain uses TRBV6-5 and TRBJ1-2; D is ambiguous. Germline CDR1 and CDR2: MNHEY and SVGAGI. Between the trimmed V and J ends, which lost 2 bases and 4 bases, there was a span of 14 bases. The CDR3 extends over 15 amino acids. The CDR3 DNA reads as TGTGCCAGCAGTTACCGGGTCTTCGGAGGCTATGGCTACACCTTC. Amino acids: CASSYRVFGGYGYTF.

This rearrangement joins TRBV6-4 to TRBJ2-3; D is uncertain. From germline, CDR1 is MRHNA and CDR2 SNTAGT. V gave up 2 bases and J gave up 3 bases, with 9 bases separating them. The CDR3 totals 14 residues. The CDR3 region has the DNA TGTGCCAGCAGTGACGGGCCAGGAACAGATACGCAGTATTTT. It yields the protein CASSDGPGTDTQYF.

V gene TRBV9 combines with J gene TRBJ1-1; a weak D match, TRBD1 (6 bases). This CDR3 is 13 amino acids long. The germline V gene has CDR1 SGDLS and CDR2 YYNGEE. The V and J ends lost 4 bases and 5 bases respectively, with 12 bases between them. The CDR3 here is CASSLGGGTEAFF. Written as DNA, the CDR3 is TGTGCCAGCAGCTTAGGGGGAGGAACTGAAGCTTTCTTT.

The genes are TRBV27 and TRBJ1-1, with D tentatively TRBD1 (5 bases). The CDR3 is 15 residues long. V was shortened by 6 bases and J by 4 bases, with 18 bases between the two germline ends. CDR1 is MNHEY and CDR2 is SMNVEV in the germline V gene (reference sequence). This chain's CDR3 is CASRGGLEGGTEAFF. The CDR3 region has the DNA TGTGCCAGCAGGGGGGGGTTGGAGGGCGGCACTGAAGCTTTCTTT.

The CDR3 spells CASRPAYKVETQYF. Written as DNA, the CDR3 is TGTGCCAGCAGGCCCGCTTACAAAGTGGAGACCCAGTACTTC. The chain carries TRBV11-2 and TRBJ2-5; D call uncertain. V dropped 6 bases and J dropped 5 bases, with 16 bases sitting between them. This CDR3 has 14 amino acids. The germline gives CDR1 SGHAT, CDR2 FQNNGV.

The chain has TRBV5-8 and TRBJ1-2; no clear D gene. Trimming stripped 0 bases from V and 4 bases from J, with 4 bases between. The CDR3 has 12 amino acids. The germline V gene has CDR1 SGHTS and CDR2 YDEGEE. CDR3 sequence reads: CASSLDSYGYTF. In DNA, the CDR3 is TGTGCCAGCAGCTTGGACAGCTATGGCTACACCTTC.

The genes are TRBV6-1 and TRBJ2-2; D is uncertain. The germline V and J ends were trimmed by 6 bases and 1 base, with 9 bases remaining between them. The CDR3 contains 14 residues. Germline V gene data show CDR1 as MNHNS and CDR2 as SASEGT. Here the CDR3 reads CASRSLLNTGELFF. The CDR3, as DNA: TGTGCCAGCAGGTCACTCTTGAACACCGGGGAGCTGTTTTTT.

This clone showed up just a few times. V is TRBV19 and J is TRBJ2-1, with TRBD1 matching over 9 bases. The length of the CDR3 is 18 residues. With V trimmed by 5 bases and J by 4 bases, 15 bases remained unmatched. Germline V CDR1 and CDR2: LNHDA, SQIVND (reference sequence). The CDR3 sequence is CASSLEDPRDRVYNEQFF. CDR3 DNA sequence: TGTGCCAGTAGTTTGGAGGATCCCCGGGACAGGGTTTACAATGAGCAGTTCTTC.

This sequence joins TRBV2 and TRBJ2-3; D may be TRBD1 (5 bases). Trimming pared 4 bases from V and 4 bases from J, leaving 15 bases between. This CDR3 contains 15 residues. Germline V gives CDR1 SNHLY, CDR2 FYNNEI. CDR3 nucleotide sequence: TGTGCCAGCAGTGGGGAAAGGGGTAAGCCAGATACGCAGTATTTT. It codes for CASSGERGKPDTQYF.